The following is a TCR beta chain sequence with its context. The data originate from a study of early T cells in non-severe SARS-CoV-2 infection. Study background: The authors sequenced bulk RNA from unsorted whole blood, leaving chains unpaired.

Individual cDNA molecules received unique molecular identifiers. TCRdb independently ran MiXCR on the 5' RACE reads; one entry per CDR3 protein. The sample shows around 64,000 distinct CDR3 sequences, about 10% of them seen only once. CDR1 SGHRS and CDR2 YFSETQ come from the germline V gene. CDR3 length: 14 amino acids. Deletions cut 3 bases from V and 5 bases from J, with 12 bases between. The chain combines TRBV5-1 with TRBJ2-1; D gene ambiguous. This sample comprised whole blood, obtained at baseline. This clonotype was obtained from an adult who was a healthcare worker with PCR-confirmed SARS-CoV-2 infection or an uninfected control (not recorded which). The CDR3 sequence: CASSSRLADNEQFF. The CDR3, as DNA: TGCGCCAGCAGCTCCCGACTGGCTGACAATGAGCAGTTCTTC.